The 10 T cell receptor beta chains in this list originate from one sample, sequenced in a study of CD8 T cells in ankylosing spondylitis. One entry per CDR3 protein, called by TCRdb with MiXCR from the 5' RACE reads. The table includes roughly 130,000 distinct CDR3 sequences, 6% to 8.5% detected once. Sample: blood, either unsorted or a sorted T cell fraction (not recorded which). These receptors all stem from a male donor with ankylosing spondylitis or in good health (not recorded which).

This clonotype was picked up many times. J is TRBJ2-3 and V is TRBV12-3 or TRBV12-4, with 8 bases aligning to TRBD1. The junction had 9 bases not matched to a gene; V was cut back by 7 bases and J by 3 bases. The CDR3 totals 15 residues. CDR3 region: CASNRGTGGTDTQYF. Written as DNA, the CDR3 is TGTGCCAGCAACCGTGGGACAGGCGGGACAGATACGCAGTATTTT.

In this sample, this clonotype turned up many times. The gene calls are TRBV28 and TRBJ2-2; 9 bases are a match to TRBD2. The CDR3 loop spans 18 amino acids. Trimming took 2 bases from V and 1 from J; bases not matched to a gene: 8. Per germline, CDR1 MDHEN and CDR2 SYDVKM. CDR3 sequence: CASSLPPGAGGNTGELFF. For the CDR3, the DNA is TGTGCCAGCAGTTTACCCCCTGGAGCGGGAGGGAACACCGGGGAGCTGTTTTTT.

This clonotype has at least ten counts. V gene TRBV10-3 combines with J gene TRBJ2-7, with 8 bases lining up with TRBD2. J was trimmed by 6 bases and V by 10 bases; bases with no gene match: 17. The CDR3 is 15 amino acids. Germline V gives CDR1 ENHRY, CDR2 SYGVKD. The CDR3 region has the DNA TGTGCCACGCATAGCGGGGTAACCACTCCCGGCGAGCAGTACTTC. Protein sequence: CATHSGVTTPGEQYF.

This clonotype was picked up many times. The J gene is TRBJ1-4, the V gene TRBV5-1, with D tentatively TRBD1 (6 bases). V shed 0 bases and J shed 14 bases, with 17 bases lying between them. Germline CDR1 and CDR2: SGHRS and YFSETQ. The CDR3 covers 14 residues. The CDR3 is CASSLAEAGAGLFF. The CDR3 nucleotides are TGCGCCAGCAGCTTGGCCGAAGCGGGGGCTGGGCTGTTTTTT.

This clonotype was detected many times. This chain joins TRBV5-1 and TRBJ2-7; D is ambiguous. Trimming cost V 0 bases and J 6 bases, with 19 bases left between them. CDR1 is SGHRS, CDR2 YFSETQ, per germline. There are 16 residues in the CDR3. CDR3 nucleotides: TGCGCCAGCAGCTTGGCCTCCCGTCACGTTGGGCTCGAGCAGTACTTC. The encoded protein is CASSLASRHVGLEQYF.

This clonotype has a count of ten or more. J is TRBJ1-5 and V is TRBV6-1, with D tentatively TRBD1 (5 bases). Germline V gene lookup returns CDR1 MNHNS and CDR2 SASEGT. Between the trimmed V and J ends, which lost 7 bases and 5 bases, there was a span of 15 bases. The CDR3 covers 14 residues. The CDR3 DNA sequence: TGTGCCAGCAACCCCGGGGGGTACGATCAGCCCCAGCATTTT. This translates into CASNPGGYDQPQHF.

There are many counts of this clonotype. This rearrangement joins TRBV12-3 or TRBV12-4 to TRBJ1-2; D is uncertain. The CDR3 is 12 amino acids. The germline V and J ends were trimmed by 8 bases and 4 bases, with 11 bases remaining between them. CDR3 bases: TGTGCCAGCCGTGAGTGGGGCTATGGCTACACCTTC. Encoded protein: CASREWGYGYTF.

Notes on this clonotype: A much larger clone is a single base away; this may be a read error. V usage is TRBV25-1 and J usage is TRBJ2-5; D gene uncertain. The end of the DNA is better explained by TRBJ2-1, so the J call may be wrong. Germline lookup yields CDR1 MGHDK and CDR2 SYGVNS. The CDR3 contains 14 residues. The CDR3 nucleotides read TGTGCCAGCAGTTGGGGAAATTTCCAAGAGACCCAGTTCTTC. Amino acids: CASSWGNFQETQFF.

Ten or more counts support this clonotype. This chain's CDR3 is CASSFSGPPSTDTQYF. The CDR3 DNA is TGTGCCAGCAGCTTTAGCGGACCCCCTAGCACAGATACGCAGTATTTT. The chain has TRBV11-2 and TRBJ2-3; tentatively, D is TRBD2 (6 bases). CDR1 is SGHAT, CDR2 FQNNGV, per germline. V was cut by 3 bases and J by 0 bases, with 13 bases left in between. The CDR3 covers 16 residues.

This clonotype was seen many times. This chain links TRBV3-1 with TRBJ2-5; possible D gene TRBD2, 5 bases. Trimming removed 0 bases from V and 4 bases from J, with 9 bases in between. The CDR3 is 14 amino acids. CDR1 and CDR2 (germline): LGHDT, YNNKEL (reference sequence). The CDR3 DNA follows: TGTGCCAGCAGCCAAGATGGAGGAAGAGAGACCCAGTACTTC. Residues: CASSQDGGRETQYF.